A single sample gave rise to the 14 T cell receptor beta chains below, sequenced in a study of vaccination effects on CD4 cells after COVID-19. Antigen-specific CD4+ T cell clonotypes were called by their expansion after viral peptide-pool culture in ViraFEST. With approximately 9 days of culture completed, CD4+ T cells were isolated. Participants each got two BNT162b2 or mRNA-1273 vaccine doses. Their target antigens are unknown. Only in-frame clones appear in the TCRdb table, and some are missing; sequencing was by immunoSEQ multiplex PCR. Of about 66,000 clones listed, roughly 80% were seen once; the top ten hold 0.95%. Source: CD4+ T cells from PBMCs cultured with HCoV-OC43 spike peptides, taken after COVID-19 vaccination. This sample's subset: HCoV-OC43 spike overlapping peptide pool stimulation. The receptor set was obtained from a human donor who received a COVID-19 vaccine.

The chain couples TRBV10-2 to TRBJ2-3; the match to TRBD2 covers 8 bases. This CDR3 is built from 16 residues. With V trimmed by 3 bases and J by 3 bases, 8 bases remained unmatched. The germline V gene has CDR1 WSHSY and CDR2 SAAADI. This chain's CDR3 is CASSDRRGGRTDTQYF. In DNA form, the CDR3 reads TGCGCCAGCAGTGATCGACGGGGGGGCCGGACAGATACGCAGTATTTT.

V is TRBV4-1 and J is TRBJ1-6; D unclear. This CDR3 is built from 12 residues. Between the trimmed V and J ends, which lost 5 bases and 9 bases, there was a span of 8 bases. Germline lookup yields CDR1 MGHRA and CDR2 YSYEKL. In nucleotides, the CDR3 is TGCGCCAGCAGCTTCTTAGGTTCACCCCTCCACTTT. Translation: CASSFLGSPLHF.

About this clone itself: The same CDR3 can be traced to other DNA sequences in this sample. The chain uses TRBV5-1 and TRBJ2-1, with D uncertain. Trimming removed 0 bases from V and 4 bases from J, with 8 bases in between. The CDR3 length is 14 residues. Germline V gene data show CDR1 as SGHRS and CDR2 as YFSETQ. The DNA of the CDR3 is TGCGCCAGCAGCTTGGGGCAGACATACAATGAGCAGTTCTTC. Residues: CASSLGQTYNEQFF.

The rearrangement links TRBV5-6 to TRBJ2-7, with unresolved D. V gave up 2 bases and J gave up 5 bases, with 11 bases separating them. Germline CDR1 reads SGHDT; CDR2 reads YYEEEE. CDR3 length equals 13 residues. The CDR3 DNA is TGTGCCAGCAGCTTCCTGGATGTGGACGAGCAGTACGTC. It encodes CASSFLDVDEQYV.

This sequence joins TRBV12-5 and TRBJ2-1; 12 bases line up with TRBD2. The CDR3 is made up of 18 amino acids. V lost 2 bases, J lost 0 bases, and 5 bases stayed unmatched. Germline V gives CDR1 LGHNT, CDR2 FRNRAP. In nucleotides, the CDR3 is TGTGCTAGTGGTTTGATTCGGACTAGCGGGGACTCCTACAATGAGCAGTTCTTC. Amino acids: CASGLIRTSGDSYNEQFF.

This clone was detected once. The V and J genes are TRBV4-1 and TRBJ2-7; tentatively, D is TRBD2 (6 bases). Germline CDR1 is MGHRA and CDR2 is YSYEKL. The CDR3 contains 14 residues. V lost 4 bases and J 9 bases, leaving 19 bases between the germline ends. The CDR3 bases are TGCGCCAGCAGCCCTCGACAAGTCGGAGGGGCGCAGTACGTC. Its translation is CASSPRQVGGAQYV.

This chain uses TRBV6-5 with TRBJ2-1, with D perhaps assigned TRBD1 or TRBD2 (5 bases each). The germline gives CDR1 MNHEY, CDR2 SVGAGI. The CDR3 has 14 residues. V shed 2 bases and J shed 9 bases, with 14 bases lying between them. The CDR3 loop is CASSYPSAGGEQFF. The DNA for the CDR3 is TGTGCCAGCAGTTACCCCTCGGCTGGGGGTGAGCAGTTCTTC.

The chain couples TRBV5-1 to TRBJ2-3; D is unclear. Trimming pared 0 bases from V and 5 bases from J, leaving 7 bases between. The germline V gene encodes CDR1 SGHRS and CDR2 YFSETQ. The length of the CDR3 is 13 residues. Here the CDR3 reads CASSLGYGDTQYF. The DNA for the CDR3 is TGCGCCAGCAGCTTGGGATATGGAGATACGCAGTATTTT.

The rearrangement joins TRBV5-5 to TRBJ2-3; D is ambiguous. The length of the CDR3 is 17 residues. Between the trimmed V and J ends, which lost 3 bases and 1 base, there was a span of 18 bases. Germline V gene sequence: CDR1 SGHKS, CDR2 YYEKEE (reference sequence). The CDR3 protein is CASSSQLILGGTDTQYF. Written as DNA, the CDR3 is TGTGCCAGCAGCTCTCAACTTATTCTCGGTGGCACAGATACGCAGTATTTT.

The chain has TRBV10-1 and TRBJ1-1; D unresolved. The V and J ends lost 0 bases and 4 bases respectively, with 9 bases between them. Germline assignment: CDR1 WNHNN and CDR2 SYGVQD (reference sequence). The CDR3 length is 14 residues. The CDR3 DNA sequence: TGCGCCAGCAGTGAGTCCAGAGAAGCCACTGAAGCTTTCTTT. Its protein product is CASSESREATEAFF.

The chain has TRBV19 and TRBJ2-5; possibly TRBD2 for D (5 bases). Deletions cut 1 base from V and 4 bases from J, with 13 bases between. CDR3 size: 15 residues. From germline, CDR1 is LNHDA and CDR2 SQIVND (reference sequence). CDR3 in amino acids: CASSIAAQGRETQYF. DNA of the CDR3: TGTGCCAGTAGTATAGCCGCTCAAGGGAGAGAGACCCAGTACTTC.

In this sample, this clone turned up once. The rearrangement uses TRBV7-9 and TRBJ1-3; D gene ambiguous. There are 14 residues in the CDR3. V was cut by 2 bases and J by 4 bases, with 9 bases left in between. Germline V lookup: CDR1 SEHNR, CDR2 FQNEAQ (reference sequence). The CDR3 loop is CASSLTGHGNTIYF. DNA for the CDR3: TGTGCCAGCAGCTTAACCGGGCACGGAAACACCATATATTTT.

This chain connects TRBV3-1 (or the pseudogene TRBV3-2) to TRBJ1-4; a weak D match, TRBD1 (6 bases). This CDR3 comprises 17 residues. The ends were cut back, 4 bases at V and 0 bases at J, with 15 bases in the middle. Germline CDR1 LGHDT, CDR2 YNNKEL (reference sequence). CDR3 loop: CASSLGQIRATNEKLFF. The CDR3 coding sequence is TGTGCCAGCAGCCTAGGACAGATTCGTGCAACTAATGAAAAACTGTTTTTT.

This clone appeared once. V is TRBV3-1 (or the pseudogene TRBV3-2) and J is TRBJ1-2; no clear D gene. The V gene lost 0 bases and the J gene lost 5 bases, with 7 bases spanning the gap. The CDR3 covers 13 residues. CDR1 is LGHDT, CDR2 YNNKEL, per germline (reference sequence). CDR3 sequence (DNA): TGTGCCAGCAGCCAAGAGCCGGGATATGGCTACACCTTC. Encoded protein: CASSQEPGYGYTF.